Listed here is a single T cell receptor beta chain. Its antigen is not known. This sample was included in a study of shared clonotypes between healthy human individuals. As for the study in general: In total, the donors were a couple of women and a few men aged 18 to 49.

Germline V gene lookup returns CDR1 MNHEY and CDR2 SVGAGI. This CDR3 is 14 amino acids long. With 6 bases clipped from V and 2 bases from J, the junction kept 6 bases outside the gene matches. Study results and limitations: Approximately 5% of naive CD4 clonotypes were shared across several donors.

This table comes from immunoSEQ multiplex PCR, and its TCRdb copy is limited to in-frame clones, with some not included. The sample contains roughly 2,300,000 clones, 85% to 95% of which appear only once. Specimen: naive CD4+ T cells from PBMCs. Subset indicated: CD45RA+ positively selected. J is TRBJ2-7 and V is TRBV6-5; 8 bases are shared with TRBD1. The receptor comes from a young man in good health. Some clones in this sample may be carry-over from other donors' samples. CDR3: CASRLGTGTYEQYF. The CDR3 DNA reads TGTGCCAGCAGACTTGGGACAGGCACCTACGAGCAGTACTTC.